These 6 T cell receptor beta chains came from one sample sequenced in a study of T cells after yellow fever vaccination. TCRdb processed the 5' RACE reads anew with MiXCR; each CDR3 protein has one entry. The table has about 330,000 distinct CDR3 sequences, roughly 4% seen once. This sample comprised PBMCs, obtained 5 days after the yellow fever booster vaccination. These receptors all come from a young man who received the YFV17D yellow fever vaccine.

V is TRBV5-1 and J is TRBJ2-5, with 9 bases lining up with TRBD2. Germline loops: CDR1 SGHRS, CDR2 YFSETQ. After removal of 0 bases from V and 3 bases from J, the junction contained 3 bases not matched to a gene. CDR3 size: 15 residues. The CDR3 loop is CASSLAGGGEETQYF. The CDR3 region has the DNA TGCGCCAGCAGCTTGGCTGGCGGGGGGGAAGAGACCCAGTACTTC.

The chain has TRBV7-2 and TRBJ2-3; D perhaps matches TRBD1 (5 bases). The germline V and J ends were trimmed by 2 bases and 0 bases, with 18 bases remaining between them. Germline V gives CDR1 SGHTA, CDR2 FQGNSA. There are 18 residues in the CDR3. CDR3 DNA sequence: TGTGCCAGCAGCTTAAGGCCCCAGGGAAGGGCTAGCACAGATACGCAGTATTTT. Residues: CASSLRPQGRASTDTQYF.

This clonotype has at least ten counts. The chain has TRBV10-3 and TRBJ2-4; 8 bases are shared with TRBD2. The V segment lost 4 bases and the J segment 0 bases; nucleotides outside the gene matches: 5. The CDR3 extends over 16 amino acids. Germline V lookup: CDR1 ENHRY, CDR2 SYGVKD. This CDR3 is CAISAAGGEAKNIQYF. The CDR3 nucleotides read TGTGCCATCAGTGCGGCGGGGGGAGAAGCCAAAAACATTCAGTACTTC.

CDR3 nucleotide sequence: TGTGCCAGCAGTTTGGGGACAGGGTATTATGAGCAGTTCTTC. Translating it yields CASSLGTGYYEQFF. The genes are TRBV12-3 or TRBV12-4 and TRBJ2-1, with 9 bases aligning to TRBD1. The CDR3 is 14 residues long. V shed 3 bases, J shed 8 bases, and the junction held 5 bases outside the gene matches.

This clonotype showed up many times. The chain recombines TRBV19 with TRBJ1-3; D gene ambiguous. This CDR3 is built from 14 residues. Germline CDR1 is LNHDA and CDR2 is SQIVND (reference sequence). Trimming removed 4 bases at V and 0 bases at J, with 7 bases between. The CDR3 sequence: CASSRRSSGNTIYF. As DNA, the CDR3 is TGTGCCAGTAGTAGGAGGAGCTCTGGAAACACCATATATTTT.

The J gene is TRBJ2-5, the V gene TRBV29-1, with 8 bases identical to TRBD1. The length of the CDR3 is 12 residues. With 8 bases clipped from V and 2 bases from J, the junction kept 4 bases outside the gene matches. CDR1 and CDR2 (germline): SQVTM, ANQGSEA. The CDR3 DNA reads as TGCAGCCAGGACAGGGAACAAGAGACCCAGTACTTC. Amino acid sequence: CSQDREQETQYF.